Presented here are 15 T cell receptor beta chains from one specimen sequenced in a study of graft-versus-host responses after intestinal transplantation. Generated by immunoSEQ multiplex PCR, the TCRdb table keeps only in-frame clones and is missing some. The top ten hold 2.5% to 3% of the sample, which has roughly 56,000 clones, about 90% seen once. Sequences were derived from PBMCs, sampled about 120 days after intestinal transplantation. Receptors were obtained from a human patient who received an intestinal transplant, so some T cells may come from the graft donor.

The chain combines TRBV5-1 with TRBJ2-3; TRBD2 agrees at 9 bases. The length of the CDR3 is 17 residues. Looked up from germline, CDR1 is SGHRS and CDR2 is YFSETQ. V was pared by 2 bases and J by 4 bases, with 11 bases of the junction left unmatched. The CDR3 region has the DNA TGCGCCAGCAGCTTAGGGCTAGCGGGAAGAATCCCAGATACGCAGTATTTT. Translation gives CASSLGLAGRIPDTQYF.

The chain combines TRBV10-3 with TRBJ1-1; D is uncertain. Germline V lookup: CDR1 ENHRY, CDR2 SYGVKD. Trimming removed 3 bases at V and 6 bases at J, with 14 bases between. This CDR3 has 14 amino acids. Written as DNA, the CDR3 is TGTGCCATCAGTGAATATCGGGGAGCGGCTGAAGCTTTCTTT. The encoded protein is CAISEYRGAAEAFF.

CDR3 sequence: CASSLVPLGQGIGNTEAFF. The CDR3 coding sequence is TGTGCCAGCAGCTTAGTACCCCTCGGACAGGGGATAGGGAACACTGAAGCTTTCTTT. The chain uses TRBV7-8 and TRBJ1-1, with 9 bases lining up with TRBD1. This CDR3 contains 19 residues. In germline, CDR1 is SGHVS, CDR2 FQNEAQ. The ends lost 1 base at V and 1 base at J; junction bases unmatched: 13.

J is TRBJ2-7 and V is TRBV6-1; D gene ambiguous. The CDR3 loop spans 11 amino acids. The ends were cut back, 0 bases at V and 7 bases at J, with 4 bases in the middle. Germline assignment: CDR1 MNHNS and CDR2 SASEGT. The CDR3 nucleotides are TGTGCCAGCAGTGAAGCGGGGGAGCAGTACTTC. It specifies CASSEAGEQYF.

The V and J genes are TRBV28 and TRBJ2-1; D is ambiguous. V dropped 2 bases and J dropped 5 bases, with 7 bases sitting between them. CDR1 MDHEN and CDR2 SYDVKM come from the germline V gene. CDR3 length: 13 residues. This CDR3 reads CASSLGNHNEQFF. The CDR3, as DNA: TGTGCCAGCAGTTTAGGGAATCACAATGAGCAGTTCTTC. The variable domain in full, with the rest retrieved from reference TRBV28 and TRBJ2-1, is DVKVTQSSRYLVKRTGEKVFLECVQDMDHENMFWYRQDPGLGLRLIYFSYDVKMKEKGDIPEGYSVSREKKERFSLILESASTNQTSMYLCASSLGNHNEQFFGPGTRLTVL.

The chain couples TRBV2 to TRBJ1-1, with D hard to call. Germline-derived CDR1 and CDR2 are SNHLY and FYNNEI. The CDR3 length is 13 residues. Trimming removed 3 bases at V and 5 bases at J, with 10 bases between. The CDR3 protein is CASSDRRMTEAFF. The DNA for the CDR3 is TGTGCCAGCAGTGACAGGAGAATGACTGAAGCTTTCTTT.

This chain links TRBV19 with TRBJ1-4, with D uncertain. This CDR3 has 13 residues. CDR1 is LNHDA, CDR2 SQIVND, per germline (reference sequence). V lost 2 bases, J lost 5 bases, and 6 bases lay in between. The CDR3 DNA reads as TGTGCCAGTAGTATAAACATAAATGAAAAACTGTTTTTT. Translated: CASSININEKLFF.

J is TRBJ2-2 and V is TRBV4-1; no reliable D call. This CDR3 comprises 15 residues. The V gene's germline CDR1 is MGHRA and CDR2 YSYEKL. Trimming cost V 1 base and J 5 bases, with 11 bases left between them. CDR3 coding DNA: TGCGCCAGCAGCCAAGGGACGGTCGGGACCGGGGAGCTGTTTTTT. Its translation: CASSQGTVGTGELFF.

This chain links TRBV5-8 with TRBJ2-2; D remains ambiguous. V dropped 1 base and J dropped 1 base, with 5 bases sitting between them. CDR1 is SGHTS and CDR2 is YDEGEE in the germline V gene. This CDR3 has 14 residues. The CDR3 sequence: CASSLLLNTGELFF. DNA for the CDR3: TGTGCCAGCAGCTTGTTGCTGAACACCGGGGAGCTGTTTTTT. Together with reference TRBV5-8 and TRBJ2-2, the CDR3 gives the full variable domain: EAGVTQSPTHLIKTRGQQATLRCSPISGHTSVYWYQQALGLGLQFLLWYDEGEERNRGNFPPRFSGRQFPNYSSELNVNALELEDSALYLCASSLLLNTGELFFGEGSRLTVL.

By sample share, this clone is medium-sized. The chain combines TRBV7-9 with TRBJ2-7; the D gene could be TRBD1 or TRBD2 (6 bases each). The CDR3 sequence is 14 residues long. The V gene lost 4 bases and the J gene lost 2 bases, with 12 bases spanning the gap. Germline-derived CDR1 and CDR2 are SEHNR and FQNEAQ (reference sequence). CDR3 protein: CASSWRDIPYEQYF. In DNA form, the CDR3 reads TGTGCCAGCAGCTGGAGGGACATCCCCTACGAGCAGTACTTC.

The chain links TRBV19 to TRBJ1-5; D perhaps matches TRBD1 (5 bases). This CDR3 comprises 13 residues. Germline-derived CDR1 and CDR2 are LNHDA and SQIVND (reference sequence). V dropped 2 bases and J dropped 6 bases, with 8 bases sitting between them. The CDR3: CASSIRGGQPQHF. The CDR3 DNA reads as TGTGCCAGTAGTATAAGGGGCGGTCAGCCCCAGCATTTT.

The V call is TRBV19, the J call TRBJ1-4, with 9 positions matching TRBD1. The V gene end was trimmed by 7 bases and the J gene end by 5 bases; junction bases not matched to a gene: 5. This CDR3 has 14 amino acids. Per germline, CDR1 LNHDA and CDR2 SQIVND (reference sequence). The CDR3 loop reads CASNKDRGNEKLFF. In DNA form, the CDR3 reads TGTGCCAGTAATAAGGACAGGGGCAATGAAAAACTGTTTTTT.

The CDR3 sequence: CASSVAGEGVETQYF. In nucleotides, the CDR3 is TGTGCCAGCAGCGTCGCAGGGGAAGGTGTTGAGACCCAGTACTTC. The J gene is TRBJ2-5, the V gene TRBV9, with a possible D match to TRBD1 (6 bases). Trimming took off 2 bases at V and 5 bases at J, with 16 bases between the two ends. Germline loops: CDR1 SGDLS, CDR2 YYNGEE. The CDR3 is made up of 15 amino acids.

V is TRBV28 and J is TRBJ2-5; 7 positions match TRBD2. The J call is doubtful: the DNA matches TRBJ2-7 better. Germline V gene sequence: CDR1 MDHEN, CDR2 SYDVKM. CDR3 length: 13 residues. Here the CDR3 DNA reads TGTGCCAGCAACGGGGGGAGCTCCTACGAGCAGTACTTC. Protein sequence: CASNGGSSYEQYF.

The CDR3 reads CASSTGTGDYEQYF. DNA of the CDR3: TGTGCCAGCAGCACCGGGACAGGGGACTACGAGCAGTACTTC. V and J are TRBV5-6 and TRBJ2-7; TRBD1 aligns across 10 bases. Trimming at V came to 4 bases and at J to 3 bases, leaving 4 bases not matched to a gene. Germline values: CDR1 SGHDT, CDR2 YYEEEE. The CDR3 has 14 residues.